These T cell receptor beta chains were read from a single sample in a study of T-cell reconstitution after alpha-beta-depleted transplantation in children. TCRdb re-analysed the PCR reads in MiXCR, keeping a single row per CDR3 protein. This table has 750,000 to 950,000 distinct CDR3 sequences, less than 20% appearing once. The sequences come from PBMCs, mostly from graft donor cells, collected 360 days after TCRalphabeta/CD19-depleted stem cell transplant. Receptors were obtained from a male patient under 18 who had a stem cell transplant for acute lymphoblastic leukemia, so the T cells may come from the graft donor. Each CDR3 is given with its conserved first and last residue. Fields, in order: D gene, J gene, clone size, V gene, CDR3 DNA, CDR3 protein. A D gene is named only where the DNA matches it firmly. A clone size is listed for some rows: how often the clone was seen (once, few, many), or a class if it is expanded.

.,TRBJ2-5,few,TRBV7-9,TGTGCCAGCAGCTTAGGTCCGGAATTTGCGGAGACCCAGTACTTC,CASSLGPEFAETQYF
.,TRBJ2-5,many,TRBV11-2,TGTGCCAGCAGCTTAGTGCAGGGCAATTCGGAGACCCAGTACTTC,CASSLVQGNSETQYF
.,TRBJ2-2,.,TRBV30,TGTGCCTGGACGCTTAGGGTCTACACCGGGGAGCTGTTTTTT,CAWTLRVYTGELFF
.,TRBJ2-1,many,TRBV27,TGTGCCAGCAGTTTGCTCGGTGGAGACAATGAGCAGTTCTTC,CASSLLGGDNEQFF
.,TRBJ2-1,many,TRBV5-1,TGTGCCAGCAGCCGTGGACCCTACAATGAGCAGTTCTTC,CASSRGPYNEQFF
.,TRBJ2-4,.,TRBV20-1,TGCAGTGCAAACCTAGTTACCATTCAGTACTTC,CSANLVTIQYF
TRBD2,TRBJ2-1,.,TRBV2,TGTGCCAGCAGTTTCTTTAGCGGGAGCACCTTGAGAAATGAGCAGTTCTTC,CASSFFSGSTLRNEQFF
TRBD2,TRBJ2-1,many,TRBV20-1,TGCAGTGCTAGAGATCCTAGCGGGAGAAGCTCCTACAATGAGCAGTTCTTC,CSARDPSGRSSYNEQFF
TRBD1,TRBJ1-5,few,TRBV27,TGTGCCAGCAGTCCCGACAGGGGGGTATATCAGCCCCAGCATTTT,CASSPDRGVYQPQHF
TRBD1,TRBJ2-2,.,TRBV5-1,TGCGCCAGCAGCCAGCAGGGGACAGGGCGCACCGGGGAGCTGTTTTTT,CASSQQGTGRTGELFF
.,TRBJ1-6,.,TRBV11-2,TGTGCCAGCAGCTGGGGGAGCTTAACCGGGCTACACATAATTGGTTCACCCCTCCACTTT,CASSWGSLTGLHIIGSPLHF
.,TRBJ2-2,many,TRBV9,TGTGCCAGCAGCGTTCATGAGAACACCGGGGAGCTGTTTTTT,CASSVHENTGELFF
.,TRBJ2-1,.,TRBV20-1,TGCAGTGCTAGAGTCGGGGGCTATGAGCAGTTCTTC,CSARVGGYEQFF